The T cell receptor (beta chain) described here comes from a study of CD8 T cells in Susac syndrome. Random hexamers were used to reverse transcribe an amount of roughly 0.5 to 1 ug RNA. TCRdb ran MiXCR on the immunoSEQ multiplex PCR reads and lists one entry per CDR3 protein. The data hold approximately 190,000 distinct CDR3 sequences, with about 96% observed a single time. This CDR3 contains 14 residues. J lost 7 bases, V lost 9 bases, and 15 bases had no gene match. Per germline, CDR1 LNHNV and CDR2 YYDKDF (reference sequence). V usage is TRBV15 and J usage is TRBJ2-7; 7 positions agree with TRBD2. This clonotype originated in a human donor with multiple sclerosis. The sequenced sample consisted of CD4+ T cells from PBMCs. The CDR3 nucleotides are TGTGCCACTCGGCCCGGGACTACCTTTGGGGAGCAGTACTTC. As protein: CATRPGTTFGEQYF.